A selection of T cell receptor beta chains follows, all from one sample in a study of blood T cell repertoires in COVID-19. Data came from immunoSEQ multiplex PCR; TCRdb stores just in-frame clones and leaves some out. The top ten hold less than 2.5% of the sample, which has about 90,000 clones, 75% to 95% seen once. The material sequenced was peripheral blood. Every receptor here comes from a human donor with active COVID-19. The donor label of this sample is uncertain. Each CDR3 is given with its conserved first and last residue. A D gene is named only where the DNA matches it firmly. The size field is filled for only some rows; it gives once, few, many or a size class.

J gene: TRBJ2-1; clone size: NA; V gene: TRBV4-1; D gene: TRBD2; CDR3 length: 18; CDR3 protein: CASSHPPRTRKVYNEQFF; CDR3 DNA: TGCGCCAGCAGCCACCCGCCCAGGACTAGAAAGGTCTACAATGAGCAGTTCTTC
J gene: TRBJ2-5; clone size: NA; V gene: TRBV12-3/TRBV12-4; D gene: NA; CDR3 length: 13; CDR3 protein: CASSSDSQETQYF; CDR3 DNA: TGTGCCAGCAGCTCGGACAGCCAAGAGACCCAGTACTTC
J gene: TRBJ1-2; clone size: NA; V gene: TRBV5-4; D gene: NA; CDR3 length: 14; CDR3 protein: CASSDRQPRYGYTF; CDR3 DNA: TGTGCCAGCAGCGACCGACAGCCCCGCTATGGCTACACCTTC
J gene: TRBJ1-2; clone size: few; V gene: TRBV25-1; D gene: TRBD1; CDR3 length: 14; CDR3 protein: CASSGDRGVYGYTF; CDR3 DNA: TGTGCCAGCAGTGGGGACAGAGGGGTTTATGGCTACACCTTC
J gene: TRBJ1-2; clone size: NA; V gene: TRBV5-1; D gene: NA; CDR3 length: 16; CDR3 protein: CASSLDRAALAYGYTF; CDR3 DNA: TGCGCCAGCAGCTTGGATCGGGCAGCCCTAGCCTATGGCTACACCTTC
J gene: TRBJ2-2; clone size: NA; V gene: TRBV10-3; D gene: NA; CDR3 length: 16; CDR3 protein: CAISDSSTGDTGELFF; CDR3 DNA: TGTGCCATCAGTGACTCGTCGACGGGGGACACCGGGGAGCTGTTTTTT
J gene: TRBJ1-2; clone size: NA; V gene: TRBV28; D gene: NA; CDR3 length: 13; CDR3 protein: CASSLSGDNLVAF; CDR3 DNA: TGTGCCAGCAGTTTGTCCGGCGACAATTTGGTCGCCTTC
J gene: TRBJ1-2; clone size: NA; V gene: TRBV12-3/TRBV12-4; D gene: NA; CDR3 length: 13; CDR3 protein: CASSSGQRNGYTF; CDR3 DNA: TGTGCCAGCAGTTCTGGACAGAGGAATGGCTACACCTTC
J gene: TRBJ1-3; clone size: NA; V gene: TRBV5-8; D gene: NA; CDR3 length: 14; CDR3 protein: CASSSLGPGNTIYF; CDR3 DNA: TGTGCCAGCAGCTCTCTGGGGCCTGGAAACACCATATATTTT
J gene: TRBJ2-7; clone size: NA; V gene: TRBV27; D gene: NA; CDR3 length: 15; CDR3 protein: CASSFGGGTRGEQYF; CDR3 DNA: TGTGCCAGCAGTTTTGGAGGGGGCACTCGTGGCGAGCAGTACTTC
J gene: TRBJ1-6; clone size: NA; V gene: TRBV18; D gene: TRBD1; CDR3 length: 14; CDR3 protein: CASSLGDRATVLHF; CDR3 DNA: TGTGCCAGCTCTCTGGGCGACAGGGCCACTGTCCTCCACTTT
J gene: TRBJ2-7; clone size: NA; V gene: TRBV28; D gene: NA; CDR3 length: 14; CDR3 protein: CASSFGRFAYEQYF; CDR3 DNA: TGTGCCAGCAGTTTCGGCAGGTTTGCCTACGAGCAGTACTTC
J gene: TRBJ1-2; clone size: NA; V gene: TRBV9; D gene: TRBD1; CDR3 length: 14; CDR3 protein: CASSAGDREHGYTF; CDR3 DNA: TGTGCCAGCAGCGCGGGGGACAGGGAACATGGCTACACCTTC
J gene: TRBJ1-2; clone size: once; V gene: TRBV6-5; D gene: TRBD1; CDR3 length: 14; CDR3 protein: CASTSTGGLHGYTF; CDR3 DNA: TGTGCCAGCACATCCACAGGGGGCTTGCATGGCTACACCTTC
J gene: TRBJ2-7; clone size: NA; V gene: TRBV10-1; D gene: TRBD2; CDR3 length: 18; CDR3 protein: CASSPGLAGGPSVYEQYF; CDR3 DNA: TGCGCCAGCTCACCCGGACTAGCGGGGGGCCCCTCAGTTTACGAGCAGTACTTC
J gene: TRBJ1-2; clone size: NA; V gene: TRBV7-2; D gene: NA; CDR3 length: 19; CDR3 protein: CASSFNIGGGDGRGYGYTF; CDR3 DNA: TGTGCCAGCAGCTTTAATATCGGTGGTGGGGACGGGCGGGGCTATGGCTACACCTTC
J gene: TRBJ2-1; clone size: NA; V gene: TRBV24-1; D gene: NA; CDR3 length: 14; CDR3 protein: CATRVGGLCNEQFF; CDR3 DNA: TGTGCCACCCGCGTGGGGGGGCTGTGCAATGAGCAGTTCTTC
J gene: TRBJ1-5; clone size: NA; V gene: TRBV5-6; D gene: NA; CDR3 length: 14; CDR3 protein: CASSLSTGNQPQHF; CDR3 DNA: TGTGCCAGCAGCCTTAGTACGGGTAATCAGCCCCAGCATTTT
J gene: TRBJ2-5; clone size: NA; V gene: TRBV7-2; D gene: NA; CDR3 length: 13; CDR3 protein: CASSLLSGETQYF; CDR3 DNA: TGTGCCAGCAGCTTATTATCGGGGGAGACCCAGTACTTC
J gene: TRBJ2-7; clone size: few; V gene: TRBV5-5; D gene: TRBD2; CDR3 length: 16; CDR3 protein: CASSLETGLGAREQYF; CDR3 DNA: TGTGCCAGCAGCTTGGAGACGGGACTAGGGGCCCGCGAGCAGTACTTC
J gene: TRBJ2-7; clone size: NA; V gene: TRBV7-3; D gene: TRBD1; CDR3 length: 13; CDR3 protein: CASSLTDRAEQYF; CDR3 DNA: TGTGCCAGCAGCTTAACGGACAGGGCCGAGCAGTACTTC
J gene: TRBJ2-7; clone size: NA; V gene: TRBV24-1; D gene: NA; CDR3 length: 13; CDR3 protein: CATSEGRGYEQYF; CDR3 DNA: TGTGCCACCAGTGAGGGCAGGGGCTACGAGCAGTACTTC
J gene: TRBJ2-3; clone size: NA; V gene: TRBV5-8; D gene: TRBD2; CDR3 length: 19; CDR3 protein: CASSSGTSGGQPTTDTQYF; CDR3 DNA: TGTGCCAGCAGCTCCGGGACTAGCGGGGGCCAACCTACCACAGATACGCAGTATTTT